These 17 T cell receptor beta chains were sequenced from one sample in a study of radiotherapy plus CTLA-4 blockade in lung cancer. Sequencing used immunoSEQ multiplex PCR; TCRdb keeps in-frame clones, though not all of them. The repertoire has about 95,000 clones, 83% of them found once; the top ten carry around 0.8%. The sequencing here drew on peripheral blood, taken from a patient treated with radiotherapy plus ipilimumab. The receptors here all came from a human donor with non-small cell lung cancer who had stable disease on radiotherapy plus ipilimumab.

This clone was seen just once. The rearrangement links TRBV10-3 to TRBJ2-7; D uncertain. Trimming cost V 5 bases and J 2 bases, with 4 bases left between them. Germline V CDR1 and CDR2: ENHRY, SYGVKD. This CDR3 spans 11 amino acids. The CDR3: CAISNPYEQYF. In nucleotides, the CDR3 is TGTGCCATCAGTAACCCCTACGAGCAGTACTTC.

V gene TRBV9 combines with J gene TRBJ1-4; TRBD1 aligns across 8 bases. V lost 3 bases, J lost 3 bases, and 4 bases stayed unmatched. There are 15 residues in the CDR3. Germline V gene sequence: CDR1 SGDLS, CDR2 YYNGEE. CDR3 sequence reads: CASSATGQANEKLFF. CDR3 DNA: TGTGCCAGCAGCGCTACGGGACAGGCTAATGAAAAACTGTTTTTT.

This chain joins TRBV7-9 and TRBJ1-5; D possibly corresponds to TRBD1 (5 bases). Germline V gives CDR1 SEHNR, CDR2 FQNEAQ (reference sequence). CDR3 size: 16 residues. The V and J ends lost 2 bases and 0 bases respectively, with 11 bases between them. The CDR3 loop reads CASSLFGGISNQPQHF. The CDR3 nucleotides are TGTGCCAGCAGCTTATTCGGGGGGATTAGCAATCAGCCCCAGCATTTT. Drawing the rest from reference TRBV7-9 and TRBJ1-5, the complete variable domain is DTGVSQNPRHKITKRGQNVTFRCDPISEHNRLYWYRQTLGQGPEFLTYFQNEAQLEKSRLLSDRFSAERPKGSFSTLEIQRTEQGDSAMYLCASSLFGGISNQPQHFGDGTRLSIL.

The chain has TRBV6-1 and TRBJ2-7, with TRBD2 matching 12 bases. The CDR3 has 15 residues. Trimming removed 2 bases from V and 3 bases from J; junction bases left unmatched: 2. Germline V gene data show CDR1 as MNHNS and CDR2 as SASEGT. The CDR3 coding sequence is TGTGCCAGCAGTGAAACTAGCGGGGGGCTCTACGAGCAGTACTTC. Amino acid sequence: CASSETSGGLYEQYF.

The CDR3 DNA sequence: TGTGCCAGTAGTATACATACCCCCACTAGCGGGAGGGCCGACACCGGGGAGCTGTTTTTT. Its protein is CASSIHTPTSGRADTGELFF. The rearrangement joins TRBV19 to TRBJ2-2, with 13 nucleotides matching TRBD2. Germline CDR1 LNHDA, CDR2 SQIVND (reference sequence). The CDR3 has 20 amino acids. The J segment lost 3 bases and the V segment lost 2 bases, leaving 12 bases of the junction unmatched. Complete variable domain (other parts from reference TRBV19 and TRBJ2-2): DGGITQSPKYLFRKEGQNVTLSCEQNLNHDAMYWYRQDPGQGLRLIYYSQIVNDFQKGDIAEGYSVSREKKESFPLTVTSAQKNPTAFYLCASSIHTPTSGRADTGELFFGEGSRLTVL.

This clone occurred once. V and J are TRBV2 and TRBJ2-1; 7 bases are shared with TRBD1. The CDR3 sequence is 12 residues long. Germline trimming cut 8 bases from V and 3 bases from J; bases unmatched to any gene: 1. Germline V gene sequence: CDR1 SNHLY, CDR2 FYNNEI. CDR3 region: CASRDSYNEQFF. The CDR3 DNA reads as TGTGCCAGCCGGGACAGCTACAATGAGCAGTTCTTC.

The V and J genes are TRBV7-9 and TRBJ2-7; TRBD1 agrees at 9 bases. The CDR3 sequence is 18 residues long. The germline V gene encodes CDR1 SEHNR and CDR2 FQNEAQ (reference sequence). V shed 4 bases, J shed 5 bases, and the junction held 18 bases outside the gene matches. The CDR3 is CASSSRQGSGTGFNEQYF. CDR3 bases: TGTGCCAGCAGCTCGCGACAAGGCTCCGGGACAGGGTTCAACGAGCAGTACTTC.

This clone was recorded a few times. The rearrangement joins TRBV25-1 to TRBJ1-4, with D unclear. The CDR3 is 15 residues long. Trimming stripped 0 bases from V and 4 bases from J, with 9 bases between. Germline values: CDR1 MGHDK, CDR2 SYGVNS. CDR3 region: CASSEYTGVNEKLFF. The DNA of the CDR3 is TGTGCCAGCAGTGAATATACCGGGGTTAATGAAAAACTGTTTTTT.

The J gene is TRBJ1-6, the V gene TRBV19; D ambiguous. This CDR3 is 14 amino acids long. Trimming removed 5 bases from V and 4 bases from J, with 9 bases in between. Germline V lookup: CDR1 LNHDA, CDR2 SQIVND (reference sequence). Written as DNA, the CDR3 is TGTGCCAGTAGTGGCCGTACTTATAATTCACCCCTCCACTTT. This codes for CASSGRTYNSPLHF.

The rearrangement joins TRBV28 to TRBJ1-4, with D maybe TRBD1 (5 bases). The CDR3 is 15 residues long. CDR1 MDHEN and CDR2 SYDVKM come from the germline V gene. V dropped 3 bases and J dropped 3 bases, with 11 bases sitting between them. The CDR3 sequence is CASSLGDLANEKLFF. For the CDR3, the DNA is TGTGCCAGCAGTTTGGGGGACCTAGCTAATGAAAAACTGTTTTTT.

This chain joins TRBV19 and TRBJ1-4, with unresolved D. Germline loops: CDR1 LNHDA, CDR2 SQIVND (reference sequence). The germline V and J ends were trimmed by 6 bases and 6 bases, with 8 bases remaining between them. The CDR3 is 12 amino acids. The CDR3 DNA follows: TGTGCCAGTAGGAAGGTGGATGAAAAACTGTTTTTT. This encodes CASRKVDEKLFF.

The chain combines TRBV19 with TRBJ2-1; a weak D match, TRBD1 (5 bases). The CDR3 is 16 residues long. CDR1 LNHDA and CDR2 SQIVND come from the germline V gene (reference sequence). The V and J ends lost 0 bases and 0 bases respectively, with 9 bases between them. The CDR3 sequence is CASSIDGANSYNEQFF. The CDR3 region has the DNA TGTGCCAGTAGTATAGATGGGGCGAACTCCTACAATGAGCAGTTCTTC.

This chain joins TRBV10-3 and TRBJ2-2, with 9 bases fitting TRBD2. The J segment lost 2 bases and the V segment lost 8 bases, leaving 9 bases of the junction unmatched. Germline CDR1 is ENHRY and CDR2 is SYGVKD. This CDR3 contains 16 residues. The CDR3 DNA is TGTGCCATCCGTCCAGCGGGGGGACCTAACACCGGGGAGCTGTTTTTT. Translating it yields CAIRPAGGPNTGELFF.

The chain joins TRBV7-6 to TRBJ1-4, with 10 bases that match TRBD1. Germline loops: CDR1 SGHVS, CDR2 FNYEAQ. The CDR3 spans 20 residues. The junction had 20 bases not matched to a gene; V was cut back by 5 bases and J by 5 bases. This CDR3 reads CASSETGQGLAVRLNEKLFF. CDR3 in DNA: TGTGCCAGCAGCGAAACGGGACAGGGGTTGGCCGTGCGTCTAAATGAAAAACTGTTTTTT.

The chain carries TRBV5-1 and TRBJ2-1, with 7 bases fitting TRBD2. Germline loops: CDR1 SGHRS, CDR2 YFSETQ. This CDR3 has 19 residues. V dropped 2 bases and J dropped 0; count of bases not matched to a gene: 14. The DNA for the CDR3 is TGCGCCAGCAGCTTCCAGTCCGGAACCACTAGCGCCTCCTACAATGAGCAGTTCTTC. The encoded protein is CASSFQSGTTSASYNEQFF.

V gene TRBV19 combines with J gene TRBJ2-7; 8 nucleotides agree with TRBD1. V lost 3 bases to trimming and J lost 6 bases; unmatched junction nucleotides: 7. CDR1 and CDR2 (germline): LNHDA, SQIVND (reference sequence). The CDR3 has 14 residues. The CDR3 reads CASSIEDRAIEQYF. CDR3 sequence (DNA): TGTGCCAGTAGTATTGAGGACAGGGCGATCGAGCAGTACTTC.

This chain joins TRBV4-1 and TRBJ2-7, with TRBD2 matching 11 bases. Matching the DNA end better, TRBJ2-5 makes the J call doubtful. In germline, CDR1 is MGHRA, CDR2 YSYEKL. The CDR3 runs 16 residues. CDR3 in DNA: TGCGCCAGCAGCTTCCGACTAGCGGGAAGTGGGGAGACCCAGTACTTC. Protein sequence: CASSFRLAGSGETQYF.